This TCR beta chain was sequenced during a study of T-cell memory formation after mild COVID-19. In the study overall: Largely, TCR clusters stayed within a single donor.

TCRdb re-called the 5' RACE reads through MiXCR, storing one row per CDR3 protein. The data contain roughly 600,000 distinct CDR3 sequences, roughly 18% of them singletons. This clonotype occurred a few times. Specimen: PBMCs or a T cell subset sorted from them (not recorded which). The source of this sequence is an adult woman who had mild COVID-19 (a few samples of this study predate the infection). Cell type and time point are not known.

The CDR3 nucleotides read TGTGCCAGCACCCCCCAGGGGTTCTATGGCTACACCTTC. Its protein is CASTPQGFYGYTF. The V call is TRBV12-3 or TRBV12-4, the J call TRBJ1-2; tentatively, D is TRBD1 (6 bases). V dropped 7 bases and J dropped 4 bases, with 13 bases sitting between them. The CDR3 sequence is 13 residues long.